This TCR beta chain was profiled in a study of tumour-infiltrating T cells in Burkitt lymphoma. Data came from immunoSEQ multiplex PCR; TCRdb stores just in-frame clones and leaves some out. The repertoire holds 13,000 to 15,000 clones, with 75% as singletons. This CDR3 has 15 residues. The germline V gene encodes CDR1 KGHSH and CDR2 LQKENI. V was pared by 1 base and J by 6 bases, with 15 bases between. The count of this clone is one. What was sequenced was tumor tissue. The receptor was isolated from a human donor with diffuse large B-cell lymphoma. The chain recombines TRBV18 with TRBJ1-1, with TRBD1 as a possible D gene (6 bases). Here the CDR3 reads CASSPRGAENPEAFF. DNA of the CDR3: TGTGCCAGCTCACCACGGGGGGCCGAAAACCCTGAAGCTTTCTTT.